The clone carrying this TCR beta chain was seen repeatedly, ten times or more. Its antigen is still unknown. This CDR3 has 13 residues. Germline trimming cut 5 bases from V and 6 bases from J; bases unmatched to any gene: 6. The germline V gene has CDR1 MDHEN and CDR2 SYDVKM. Time point defined: persistent/refractory GD, antithyroid drugs over 5 years with positive TRAb. PBMC-derived RNA was used for the TCR library. Doctors identified Graves' disease using the American Thyroid Association guidelines. CDR3-region Arm-PCR and iRepertoire HTBI primers produced the TCR beta libraries. TCRdb fed the multiplex PCR reads into MiXCR, producing one record per CDR3 protein. Of roughly 450,000 distinct CDR3 sequences in the sample, around 21% were seen once. The sample belongs to a study of regulatory T cells in long-lasting Graves disease. Study outcomes and limitations: Favored gene segments in persistent disease were TRBV28, TRBJ1-2 and TRBJ2-5. Analyses excluded thyroid tissue, covering peripheral blood alone. Among persistent patients, a larger number of public clonotypes were shared (around 3,000) than among newly diagnosed patients (roughly 970).

The source of this sequence is a female donor with Graves disease. This specimen was peripheral blood mononuclear cells (PBMCs), taken when the disease was refractory, from a patient treated with antithyroid drugs. V is TRBV28 and J is TRBJ2-5; 7 nucleotides match TRBD1. CDR3 bases: TGTGCCAGCAGTGGGGACAGCCCGAAGACCCAGTACTTC. It yields the protein CASSGDSPKTQYF.